Below are 11 T cell receptor beta chains sequenced from a single sample in a study of blood T cell repertoires in COVID-19. Profiling relied on immunoSEQ multiplex PCR, and the TCRdb table lists in-frame clones only, not all of them. The repertoire holds 200,000 to 300,000 clones, with just under 85% as singletons. The material sequenced was peripheral blood. Receptor source: a man aged 45 to 65 with acute or convalescent COVID-19.

The chain combines TRBV11-2 with TRBJ2-1, with TRBD2 matching 9 bases. Trimming at V came to 5 bases and at J to 3 bases, leaving 8 bases not matched to a gene. CDR1 SGHAT and CDR2 FQNNGV come from the germline V gene. The CDR3 runs to 16 residues. CDR3: CASSARRGGIYNEQFF. Written as DNA, the CDR3 is TGTGCCAGCAGCGCAAGGCGGGGGGGTATCTACAATGAGCAGTTCTTC.

The rearrangement links TRBV27 to TRBJ2-3, with TRBD2 as a possible D gene (7 bases). Trimming stripped 9 bases from V and 5 bases from J, with 24 bases between. Germline CDR1 is MNHEY and CDR2 is SMNVEV (reference sequence). CDR3 length: 16 residues. Here the CDR3 DNA reads TGTGCCAGTCACCCGGTGGGCGGGGGCCGCGGAGATACGCAGTATTTT. Its protein product is CASHPVGGGRGDTQYF.

The V call is TRBV7-9, the J call TRBJ2-5; weak D call: TRBD2 (6 bases). CDR3 length: 14 amino acids. Per germline, CDR1 SEHNR and CDR2 FQNEAQ (reference sequence). V was pared by 2 bases and J by 3 bases, with 10 bases between. This CDR3 reads CASSLFTGEETQYF. The DNA of the CDR3 is TGTGCCAGCAGCTTATTTACGGGAGAAGAGACCCAGTACTTC. The variable domain in full, with the rest retrieved from reference TRBV7-9 and TRBJ2-5, is DTGVSQNPRHKITKRGQNVTFRCDPISEHNRLYWYRQTLGQGPEFLTYFQNEAQLEKSRLLSDRFSAERPKGSFSTLEIQRTEQGDSAMYLCASSLFTGEETQYFGPGTRLLVL.

V usage is TRBV6-5 and J usage is TRBJ1-2, with 12 positions matching TRBD1. The CDR3 has 13 residues. J was trimmed by 4 bases and V by 9 bases; bases with no gene match: 3. Germline CDR1 reads MNHEY; CDR2 reads SVGAGI. As DNA, the CDR3 is TGTGCCAGTGGGGACAGGGGGCCCTATGGCTACACCTTC. Amino acids: CASGDRGPYGYTF.

The CDR3: CASSYSWQYNEKLFF. CDR3 nucleotides: TGTGCCAGCAGTTACTCGTGGCAGTATAATGAAAAACTGTTTTTT. The J gene is TRBJ1-4, the V gene TRBV6-2 or TRBV6-3; the D is unclear. The ends were cut back, 0 bases at V and 4 bases at J, with 9 bases in the middle. The CDR3 extends over 15 amino acids. Germline CDR1 is MNHEY and CDR2 is SVGEGT.

The gene calls are TRBV5-4 and TRBJ2-2, with 8 bases fitting TRBD1. Per germline, CDR1 SGHNT and CDR2 YYREEE (reference sequence). V gave up 4 bases and J gave up 8 bases; unmatched junction bases: 13. This CDR3 is 16 amino acids long. This CDR3 reads CASSRLFRGRGGELFF. The CDR3 DNA sequence: TGTGCCAGCAGCCGACTTTTCAGGGGGCGAGGTGGGGAGCTGTTTTTT.

This clone was seen a single time. The chain recombines TRBV27 with TRBJ2-4; D remains unclear. The V and J ends lost 0 bases and 2 bases respectively, with 5 bases between them. This CDR3 contains 14 residues. Germline V gene data show CDR1 as MNHEY and CDR2 as SMNVEV (reference sequence). The CDR3 region is CASSLSASKNIQYF. In DNA form, the CDR3 reads TGTGCCAGCAGTTTATCAGCTTCCAAAAACATTCAGTACTTC.

The chain joins TRBV29-1 to TRBJ1-1; D gene unclear. The V end was cut by 2 bases, the J end by 0 bases, with 4 bases between. The CDR3 runs to 12 residues. Germline loops: CDR1 SQVTM, CDR2 ANQGSEA. In DNA form, the CDR3 reads TGCAGCGTTGAACAGATGAACACTGAAGCTTTCTTT. It is translated as CSVEQMNTEAFF.

V gene TRBV7-2 combines with J gene TRBJ2-4; a weak D match, TRBD2 (5 bases). The CDR3 covers 14 residues. V was cut by 0 bases and J by 6 bases, with 9 bases left in between. Germline CDR1 SGHTA, CDR2 FQGNSA. The CDR3 region is CASSLARRINIQYF. CDR3 sequence (DNA): TGTGCCAGCAGCTTAGCACGGAGGATAAACATTCAGTACTTC.

V usage is TRBV6-1 and J usage is TRBJ2-1; tentatively, D is TRBD1 (6 bases). Germline V CDR1 and CDR2: MNHNS, SASEGT. Trimming removed 1 base at V and 8 bases at J, with 15 bases between. The CDR3 sequence is 15 residues long. The CDR3 DNA follows: TGTGCCAGCAGTGAAGGGTCAGGGGATATGGATGAGCAGTTCTTC. Encoded protein: CASSEGSGDMDEQFF.

The V gene is TRBV5-1, the J gene TRBJ2-7, with 9 nucleotides matching TRBD2. The V segment lost 4 bases and the J segment 2 bases; nucleotides outside the gene matches: 4. CDR3 length: 14 residues. In germline, CDR1 is SGHRS, CDR2 YFSETQ. CDR3 residues: CASSVSGGPYEQYF. CDR3 DNA: TGCGCCAGCAGCGTTAGCGGGGGCCCCTACGAGCAGTACTTC.